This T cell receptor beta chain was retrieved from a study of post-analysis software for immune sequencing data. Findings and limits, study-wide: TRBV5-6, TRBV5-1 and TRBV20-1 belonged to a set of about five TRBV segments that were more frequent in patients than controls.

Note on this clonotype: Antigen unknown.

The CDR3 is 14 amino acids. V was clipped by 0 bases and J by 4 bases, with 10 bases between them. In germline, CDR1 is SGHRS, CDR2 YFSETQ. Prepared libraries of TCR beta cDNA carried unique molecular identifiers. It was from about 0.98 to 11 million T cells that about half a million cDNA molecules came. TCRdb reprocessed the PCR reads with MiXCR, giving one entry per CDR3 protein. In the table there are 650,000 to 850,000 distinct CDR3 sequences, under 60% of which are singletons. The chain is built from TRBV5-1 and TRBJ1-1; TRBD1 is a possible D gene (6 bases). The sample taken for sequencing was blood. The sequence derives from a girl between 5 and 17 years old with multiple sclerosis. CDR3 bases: TGCGCCAGCAGCTTGGATGGGGGCCTCACTGAAGCTTTCTTT. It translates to CASSLDGGLTEAFF.